The 17 T cell receptor beta chains in this list originate from one sample, sequenced in a study of CD8 T cells in ankylosing spondylitis. Findings and caveats of the study: Roughly eight highly homologous variants made up a TCR beta motif that seemed to typify ankylosing spondylitis blood.

TCRdb independently ran MiXCR on the 5' RACE reads; one entry per CDR3 protein. The sample records about 840,000 distinct CDR3 sequences, about 11% being singletons. These receptors' targets are unknown. The sequenced sample was blood, either unsorted or a sorted T cell fraction (not recorded which). These receptors were taken from a male donor with ankylosing spondylitis.

The chain couples TRBV5-1 to TRBJ1-1; 8 nucleotides match TRBD1. Germline V gene data show CDR1 as SGHRS and CDR2 as YFSETQ. CDR3 length: 14 amino acids. V lost 5 bases, J lost 0 bases, and 3 bases stayed unmatched. The DNA for the CDR3 is TGCGCCAGCAGAGACAGGGGCATGAACACTGAAGCTTTCTTT. It is translated as CASRDRGMNTEAFF.

V and J are TRBV2 and TRBJ1-4; TRBD1 matches at 8 bases. In germline, CDR1 is SNHLY, CDR2 FYNNEI. V was clipped by 2 bases and J by 6 bases; unmatched bases: 5. The CDR3 is 15 amino acids. The CDR3 DNA reads TGTGCCAGCAGTGAACAGGGGGCGTCTGATGAAAAACTGTTTTTT. Encoded protein: CASSEQGASDEKLFF.

The chain is built from TRBV25-1 and TRBJ2-1; D gene ambiguous. The germline CDR1 and CDR2 sequences are MGHDK and SYGVNS. V shed 2 bases and J shed 3 bases, with 8 bases lying between them. The CDR3 sequence is 14 residues long. The CDR3 protein is CASSEPKSYNEQFF. CDR3 in DNA: TGTGCCAGCAGTGAACCGAAGAGCTACAATGAGCAGTTCTTC.

This clonotype came up a few times. This chain connects TRBV5-4 to TRBJ2-5; D might be TRBD2 (5 bases). The CDR3 has 16 amino acids. The V end lost 2 bases, the J end lost 4 bases, and 18 bases lay between the germline ends. CDR1 and CDR2 from the germline V gene are SGHNT and YYREEE (reference sequence). The CDR3 coding sequence is TGTGCCAGCAGCTTAAGTGATCCTTTCCGGGGAGAGACCCAGTACTTC. Translated, it gives CASSLSDPFRGETQYF. Full variable domain (rest looked up from reference TRBV5-4 and TRBJ2-5): ETGVTQSPTHLIKTRGQQVTLRCSSQSGHNTVSWYQQALGQGPQFIFQYYREEENGRGNFPPRFSGLQFPNYSSELNVNALELDDSALYLCASSLSDPFRGETQYFGPGTRLLVL.

This clonotype has only a few counts. The V and J genes are TRBV5-1 and TRBJ1-1, with D possibly TRBD1 on 6 matching bases. Germline V gives CDR1 SGHRS, CDR2 YFSETQ. The V end lost 5 bases, the J end lost 7 bases, and 15 bases lay between the germline ends. The CDR3 consists of 13 residues. DNA of the CDR3: TGCGCCAGCAGTATGGACAGAAATGATGAAGCTTTCTTT. Translation gives CASSMDRNDEAFF.

The genes are TRBV20-1 and TRBJ2-3; possibly TRBD2 for D (6 bases). Trimming stripped 0 bases from V and 0 bases from J, with 13 bases between. This CDR3 region has 16 residues. CDR1 is DFQATT, CDR2 SNEGSKA, per germline (reference sequence). This CDR3 is CSARDFQRASTDTQYF. DNA for the CDR3: TGCAGTGCTAGAGATTTTCAGCGGGCTAGCACAGATACGCAGTATTTT.

The V call is TRBV12-3 or TRBV12-4, the J call TRBJ2-1; no reliable D call. Deletions cut 3 bases from V and 0 bases from J, with 6 bases between. The CDR3 is 14 amino acids. Here the CDR3 reads CASSFLRSYNEQFF. CDR3 bases: TGTGCCAGCAGTTTCTTACGCTCCTACAATGAGCAGTTCTTC.

This clonotype was detected many times. The chain couples TRBV20-1 to TRBJ1-5; 8 nucleotides align to TRBD1. V trimming: 3 bases; J trimming: 1 base; junction bases outside the gene matches: 2. This CDR3 is built from 14 residues. Germline CDR1 and CDR2: DFQATT and SNEGSKA (reference sequence). CDR3 residues: CSASQGASNQPQHF. DNA for the CDR3: TGCAGTGCTAGCCAGGGGGCAAGCAATCAGCCCCAGCATTTT.

This clonotype was counted a few times. This chain links TRBV6-6 with TRBJ1-5; D perhaps matches TRBD1 (6 bases). V lost 6 bases and J lost 10, with 16 bases in between. In germline, CDR1 is MNHNY, CDR2 SVGAGI (reference sequence). The CDR3 runs to 13 residues. CDR3 residues: CASSRGQDPPQHF. The CDR3 DNA reads TGTGCCAGCAGCCGGGGGCAAGACCCTCCCCAGCATTTT.

The CDR3 DNA follows: TGTGCCAGCAGTGTAGGTTCAGGGGTAGTCTACGAGCAGTACTTC. Translated, it gives CASSVGSGVVYEQYF. J is TRBJ2-7 and V is TRBV27; a possible D gene is TRBD1 (6 bases). The CDR3 sequence is 15 residues long. Trimming removed 5 bases from V and 3 bases from J, with 17 bases in between. Per germline, CDR1 MNHEY and CDR2 SMNVEV (reference sequence).

This clonotype was detected many times. The J gene is TRBJ2-3, the V gene TRBV12-3 or TRBV12-4, with no clear D. The V end was cut by 3 bases, the J end by 4 bases, with 8 bases between. The CDR3 covers 13 residues. CDR3 DNA sequence: TGTGCCAGCAGTTTCGGTGTTGCAGATACGCAGTATTTT. Residues: CASSFGVADTQYF.

The rearrangement uses TRBV7-2 and TRBJ1-1; no clear D gene. Per the germline V gene, CDR1 is SGHTA and CDR2 is FQGNSA. This CDR3 has 15 residues. V was shortened by 1 base and J by 3 bases, with 12 bases between the two germline ends. The CDR3 coding sequence is TGTGCCAGCAGCTTAGAAGGGTCCCGGGACACTGAAGCTTTCTTT. Translating it yields CASSLEGSRDTEAFF.

In this sample, this clonotype turned up a few times. This chain connects TRBV5-6 to TRBJ2-7; D gene uncertain. The germline V gene encodes CDR1 SGHDT and CDR2 YYEEEE. The CDR3 spans 13 residues. The V end was cut by 4 bases, the J end by 1 base, with 9 bases between. The CDR3: CASSRRLSYEQYF. The CDR3 nucleotides are TGTGCCAGCAGCCGGCGGTTGTCCTACGAGCAGTACTTC.

V gene TRBV20-1 combines with J gene TRBJ2-1; 8 positions match TRBD2. The CDR3 has 15 residues. Unmatched junction bases numbered 6, after V lost 5 bases and J lost 0 bases. Per germline, CDR1 DFQATT and CDR2 SNEGSKA (reference sequence). CDR3 in DNA: TGCAGTGCTCTACCGGGGGGGCCCTCCTACAATGAGCAGTTCTTC. Amino acids: CSALPGGPSYNEQFF.

The V and J genes are TRBV7-2 and TRBJ1-1; D is uncertain. V was clipped by 1 base and J by 1 base, with 7 bases between them. Germline V gives CDR1 SGHTA, CDR2 FQGNSA. This CDR3 has 14 amino acids. The CDR3 loop reads CASSLVQRNTEAFF. Written as DNA, the CDR3 is TGTGCCAGCAGCTTAGTGCAAAGGAACACTGAAGCTTTCTTT.

Ten or more counts support this clonotype. The chain has TRBV4-1 and TRBJ2-1, with TRBD2 matching 11 bases. J gave up 5 bases and V 1 base, and 7 bases lay outside the gene matches. The CDR3 contains 17 residues. Germline V gene data show CDR1 as MGHRA and CDR2 as YSYEKL. The CDR3 DNA sequence: TGCGCCAGCAGCCAAGGCCCGACTAGCGGGAAGAACAATGAGCAGTTCTTC. Protein sequence: CASSQGPTSGKNNEQFF.

The CDR3 DNA sequence: TGCAGCGTATCCGGGACTGAGCAAGAGACCCAGTACTTC. Amino acids: CSVSGTEQETQYF. The V call is TRBV29-1, the J call TRBJ2-5; D may be TRBD2 (6 bases). Germline loops: CDR1 SQVTM, CDR2 ANQGSEA. This CDR3 has 13 amino acids. V lost 6 bases to trimming and J lost 2 bases, with 13 bases between them.